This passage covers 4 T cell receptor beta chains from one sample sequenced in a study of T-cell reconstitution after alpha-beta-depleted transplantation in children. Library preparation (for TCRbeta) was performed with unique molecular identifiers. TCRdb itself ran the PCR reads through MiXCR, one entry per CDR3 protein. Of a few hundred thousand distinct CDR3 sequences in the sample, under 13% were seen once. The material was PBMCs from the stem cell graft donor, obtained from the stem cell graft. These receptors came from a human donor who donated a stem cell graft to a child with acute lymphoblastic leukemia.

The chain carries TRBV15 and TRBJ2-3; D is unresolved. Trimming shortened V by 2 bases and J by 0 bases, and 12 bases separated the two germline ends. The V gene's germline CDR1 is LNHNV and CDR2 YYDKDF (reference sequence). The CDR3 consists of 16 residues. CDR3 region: CATSRSSVWSTDTQYF. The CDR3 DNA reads TGTGCCACCAGCAGAAGTTCGGTTTGGAGCACAGATACGCAGTATTTT.

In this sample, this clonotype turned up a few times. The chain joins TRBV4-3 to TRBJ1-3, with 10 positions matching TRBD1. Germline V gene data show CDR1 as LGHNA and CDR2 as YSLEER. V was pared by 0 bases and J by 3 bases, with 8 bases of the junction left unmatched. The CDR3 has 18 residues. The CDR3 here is CASSQDWRQGAFGNTIYF. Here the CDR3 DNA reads TGCGCCAGCAGCCAAGATTGGCGACAGGGGGCGTTTGGAAACACCATATATTTT.

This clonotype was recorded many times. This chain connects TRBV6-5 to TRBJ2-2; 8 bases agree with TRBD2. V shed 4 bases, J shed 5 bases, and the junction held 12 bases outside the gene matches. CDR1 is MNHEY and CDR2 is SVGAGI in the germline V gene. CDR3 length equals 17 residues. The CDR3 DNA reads TGTGCCAGCAGTTCGCCGGCGGGGGGCCGTGAAACCGGGGAGCTGTTTTTT. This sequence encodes CASSSPAGGRETGELFF.

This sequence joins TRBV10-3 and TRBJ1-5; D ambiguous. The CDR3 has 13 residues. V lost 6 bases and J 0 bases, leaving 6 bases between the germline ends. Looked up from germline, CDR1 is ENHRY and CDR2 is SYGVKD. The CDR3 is CAISDISNQPQHF. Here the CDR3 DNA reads TGTGCCATCAGCGACATTAGCAATCAGCCCCAGCATTTT.